The clone carrying this T cell receptor (beta chain) was observed many times. These data come from a study of T cells in Graves' hyperthyroidism and ophthalmopathy. The wider study: Peripheral blood was drawn at first diagnosis, prior to all treatment.

CDR3 length equals 13 residues. Trimming took off 4 bases at V and 5 bases at J, with 10 bases between the two ends. Amplification targeted TCR beta CDR3 regions from RNA transcripts. The HTBI set primed first-round TCR CDR3 RT-PCR. MiXCR, applied by TCRdb to the multiplex PCR reads, yields one record per CDR3 protein. In the table there are 340,000 or so distinct CDR3 sequences, about 18% of which are singletons. Graves' hyperthyroidism showing no ophthalmopathy progression within 18 months was considered stable. Hyperthyroidism in the patients, aged 18 to 65, was newly diagnosed and under 2 months in duration. Source material for PBMCs was about 10 ml fresh peripheral blood.

The origin of this receptor is a woman aged 45-65 years with Graves' hyperthyroidism. Material for sequencing was blood. The chain employs TRBV12-3 or TRBV12-4 and TRBJ2-3, with unresolved D. The CDR3 protein is CASSSGYGDTQYF. Written as DNA, the CDR3 is TGTGCCAGCAGTTCCGGGTACGGAGATACGCAGTATTTT.